This is a list of T cell receptor beta chains from one sample in a study of early T cells in non-severe SARS-CoV-2 infection. TCRdb called the 5' RACE reads again in MiXCR, with one record for every CDR3 protein. Here the sample spans around 71,000 distinct CDR3 sequences, about 14% being singletons. Source: whole blood, taken at baseline. The receptors come from an adult who was a healthcare worker with PCR-confirmed SARS-CoV-2 infection or an uninfected control (not recorded which). The CDR3 runs from the conserved cysteine through the conserved F or W. A D gene is named only where the DNA matches it firmly. Clone sizes are given selectively: once, few, many, or a class where the clone is expanded.

J gene: TRBJ2-3
D gene: TRBD1
V gene: TRBV12-3/TRBV12-4
CDR3 length: 14
clone size: few
CDR3 DNA: TGTGCCAGCAGTGACAGGGGTTCTACAGATACGCAGTATTTT
CDR3 protein: CASSDRGSTDTQYF

J gene: TRBJ2-5
D gene: -
V gene: TRBV24-1
CDR3 length: 15
clone size: many
CDR3 DNA: TGTGCCACCAGTGATATTGGACGCACACAAGAGACCCAGTACTTC
CDR3 protein: CATSDIGRTQETQYF

J gene: TRBJ1-5
D gene: -
V gene: TRBV7-6
CDR3 length: 15
clone size: many
CDR3 DNA: TGTGCCAGCAGCTTAGCTACACAGCCAGATCAGCCCCAGCATTTT
CDR3 protein: CASSLATQPDQPQHF

J gene: TRBJ2-5
D gene: -
V gene: TRBV9
CDR3 length: 13
clone size: many
CDR3 DNA: TGTGCCAGCAGCCCGCCCTTGGCAGAGACCCAGTACTTC
CDR3 protein: CASSPPLAETQYF

J gene: TRBJ1-1
D gene: -
V gene: TRBV25-1
CDR3 length: 15
clone size: many
CDR3 DNA: TGTGCCAGCAGTGAACAGGCGTCCCGGAACACTGAAGCTTTCTTT
CDR3 protein: CASSEQASRNTEAFF

J gene: TRBJ1-1
D gene: -
V gene: TRBV5-6
CDR3 length: 14
clone size: few
CDR3 DNA: TGTGCCAGCAGGCCGTGGGGGGCGGTCACTGAAGCTTTCTTT
CDR3 protein: CASRPWGAVTEAFF

J gene: TRBJ2-2
D gene: -
V gene: TRBV5-1
CDR3 length: 14
clone size: few
CDR3 DNA: TGCGCCAGCAGCTGGGGCTCTTACACCGGGGAGCTGTTTTTT
CDR3 protein: CASSWGSYTGELFF

J gene: TRBJ2-3
D gene: TRBD1
V gene: TRBV13
CDR3 length: 15
clone size: few
CDR3 DNA: TGTGCCAGCAGCTCCCCTGGGACAGGGGAGGATGGGCAGTATTTT
CDR3 protein: CASSSPGTGEDGQYF

J gene: TRBJ2-2
D gene: -
V gene: TRBV12-3/TRBV12-4
CDR3 length: 13
clone size: many
CDR3 DNA: TGTGCCAGCAGTTTTAAGGATCCCGGGGAGCTGTTTTTT
CDR3 protein: CASSFKDPGELFF

J gene: TRBJ2-6
D gene: TRBD1
V gene: TRBV7-3
CDR3 length: 17
clone size: -
CDR3 DNA: TGTGCCAGCAGCCAGGGGACAGGGGCCTCTGGGGCCAACGTCCTGACTTTC
CDR3 protein: CASSQGTGASGANVLTF

J gene: TRBJ2-7
D gene: TRBD2
V gene: TRBV7-6
CDR3 length: 17
clone size: -
CDR3 DNA: TGTGCCAGCAGCTTAGCGGGAGTAGCGGGAGGAAACTACGAGCAGTACTTC
CDR3 protein: CASSLAGVAGGNYEQYF

J gene: TRBJ2-2
D gene: TRBD1
V gene: TRBV7-9
CDR3 length: 15
clone size: -
CDR3 DNA: TGTGCCAGCAGCTCTCCGGGACAGGGAGACGGGGAGCTGTTTTTT
CDR3 protein: CASSSPGQGDGELFF

J gene: TRBJ2-4
D gene: -
V gene: TRBV6-1
CDR3 length: 15
clone size: -
CDR3 DNA: TGTGCCAGCAGTGACTTAGGAGCAGCCAAAAACATTCAGTACTTC
CDR3 protein: CASSDLGAAKNIQYF

J gene: TRBJ1-2
D gene: -
V gene: TRBV6-2/TRBV6-3
CDR3 length: 13
clone size: many
CDR3 DNA: TGTGCCAGCACCTCAACAGGGTCCTATGGCTACACCTTC
CDR3 protein: CASTSTGSYGYTF

J gene: TRBJ1-1
D gene: -
V gene: TRBV11-2
CDR3 length: 14
clone size: many
CDR3 DNA: TGTGCCAGCAGCCTCCATGTCCTGAACACTGAAGCTTTCTTT
CDR3 protein: CASSLHVLNTEAFF

J gene: TRBJ2-7
D gene: -
V gene: TRBV29-1
CDR3 length: 12
clone size: many
CDR3 DNA: TGCAGCGTTGGAGACGGGTCCTACGAGCAGTACTTC
CDR3 protein: CSVGDGSYEQYF

J gene: TRBJ2-3
D gene: -
V gene: TRBV9
CDR3 length: 14
clone size: -
CDR3 DNA: TGTGCCAGCAGCGTAACCGGGAGCACAGATACGCAGTATTTT
CDR3 protein: CASSVTGSTDTQYF

J gene: TRBJ2-1
D gene: -
V gene: TRBV5-1
CDR3 length: 14
clone size: few
CDR3 DNA: TGCGCCAGCAGCTTCGCTAGCTCCTACAATGAGCAGTTCTTC
CDR3 protein: CASSFASSYNEQFF

J gene: TRBJ2-7
D gene: -
V gene: TRBV19
CDR3 length: 12
clone size: many
CDR3 DNA: TGTGCCAGTAGTCCTGGTACCTACGAGCAGTACTTC
CDR3 protein: CASSPGTYEQYF

J gene: TRBJ2-7
D gene: -
V gene: TRBV5-4
CDR3 length: 14
clone size: -
CDR3 DNA: TGTGCCAGCAGCTGGGGGGACTTAGGCGACGAGCAGTACTTC
CDR3 protein: CASSWGDLGDEQYF

J gene: TRBJ1-1
D gene: -
V gene: TRBV2
CDR3 length: 12
clone size: few
CDR3 DNA: TGTGCCAGCAGTTTCATGAACACTGAAGCTTTCTTT
CDR3 protein: CASSFMNTEAFF

J gene: TRBJ2-1
D gene: TRBD2
V gene: TRBV6-2/TRBV6-3
CDR3 length: 15
clone size: -
CDR3 DNA: TGTGCCAGCAGTCTAGCGGGGACCTCCTACAATGAGCAGTTCTTC
CDR3 protein: CASSLAGTSYNEQFF

J gene: TRBJ2-7
D gene: TRBD1
V gene: TRBV28
CDR3 length: 15
clone size: many
CDR3 DNA: TGTGCCAGCAGTTTCAGAGGACAGGGGGCTTACGAGCAGTACTTC
CDR3 protein: CASSFRGQGAYEQYF

J gene: TRBJ2-5
D gene: -
V gene: TRBV27
CDR3 length: 14
clone size: few
CDR3 DNA: TGTGCCAGCAGTTTGTCCCACGGGGGATCGACCCAGTACTTC
CDR3 protein: CASSLSHGGSTQYF

J gene: TRBJ2-1
D gene: -
V gene: TRBV14
CDR3 length: 14
clone size: -
CDR3 DNA: TGTGCCAGCAGCCAAGCGGATATTTACAATGAGCAGTTCTTC
CDR3 protein: CASSQADIYNEQFF

J gene: TRBJ2-3
D gene: -
V gene: TRBV7-8
CDR3 length: 14
clone size: -
CDR3 DNA: TGTGCCAGCAGCCTCCGGACAGCGAAAGATACGCAGTATTTT
CDR3 protein: CASSLRTAKDTQYF

J gene: TRBJ1-2
D gene: TRBD1
V gene: TRBV12-3/TRBV12-4
CDR3 length: 15
clone size: -
CDR3 DNA: TGTGCCAGCAGTCCCCCCGGACAGGGCAACTATGGCTACACCTTC
CDR3 protein: CASSPPGQGNYGYTF

J gene: TRBJ1-3
D gene: -
V gene: TRBV9
CDR3 length: 13
clone size: -
CDR3 DNA: TGTGCCAGCAGATCCACTTCGGGAAACACCATATATTTT
CDR3 protein: CASRSTSGNTIYF

J gene: TRBJ1-2
D gene: -
V gene: TRBV15
CDR3 length: 17
clone size: -
CDR3 DNA: TGTGCCACCAGTCCAGAAAACCCACGCAAGGGAGGCTATGGCTACACCTTC
CDR3 protein: CATSPENPRKGGYGYTF

J gene: TRBJ2-7
D gene: -
V gene: TRBV7-6
CDR3 length: 14
clone size: -
CDR3 DNA: TGTGCCAGCAGCTTGGGCCAGGACGGCTACGAGCAGTACTTC
CDR3 protein: CASSLGQDGYEQYF

J gene: TRBJ1-3
D gene: -
V gene: TRBV28
CDR3 length: 13
clone size: -
CDR3 DNA: TGTGCCAGCAGTTTATACGGGGGAGACACCATATATTTT
CDR3 protein: CASSLYGGDTIYF